The present TCR beta chain was sequenced within a study of OX40 agonist ivuxolimab in advanced cancers. Regarding the complete study: Ivuxolimab was an agonistic, fully human IgG2 monoclonal antibody directed against OX40 (CD134), a costimulatory receptor. Partial responses were achieved by three dose-escalation patients, of whom one had hepatocellular carcinoma and two had cutaneous melanoma. In the dose-escalation cohort, nearly 85% of patients were male, and the mean age was 60 years with a range of about 20 to 79. The purpose of peripheral TCRbeta sequencing was to test whether ivuxolimab changed TCR sequence diversity and led to clonal T-cell expansion. Of the roughly 50 dose-escalation patients, hepatocellular carcinoma was present in around 20, melanoma in roughly 15, renal cell carcinoma in 9 and head and neck cancer in 9. Intravenous ivuxolimab was administered to patients every 2 weeks at six dose levels: 0.01, 0.1, 0.3, 1.5, 3 and 10 mg/kg. The paper covers the monotherapy dose-escalation part of the phase I ivuxolimab trial, which included N ≈ 52 patients. Prior anti-PD-1, anti-PD-L1 or anti-CTLA-4 therapy was permitted, and approximately 39% of dose-escalation patients had received checkpoint inhibitors. Beyond this particular receptor, the publication reports: The antigen specificity of the peripheral T cells that underwent clonal expansion was not determined. Low levels of normalized T-cell clonal expansion were also seen in some patients who did not respond. After ivuxolimab, expanded clones were on average more numerous among CD8+ T cells than among CD4+ T cells. In the 0.1-3.0 mg/kg groups, partial responders were among the patients with the lowest normalized peripheral clonal expansion, particularly in CD8+ T cells. At doses from 0.1 to 3.0 mg/kg, clonal expansion was seen in both CD4+ and CD8+ blood T cells between baseline and week 6.

Patients with autoimmune disease history or receiving systemic immunosuppression were excluded from the trial. Peripheral blood for TCR sequencing was collected from all dose cohorts at baseline, on cycle 4 day 1, and on cycle 7 day 1. Samples were obtained from an open-label, multicenter, first-in-human phase I dose-escalation trial of ivuxolimab. The trial enrolled adults with locally advanced or metastatic head and neck squamous cell, hepatocellular, melanoma or renal cell carcinoma. Before TCR sequencing, CD4+ and CD8+ T cells were separately sorted from peripheral blood. Genomic DNA was isolated from the sorted cells so that the TCRbeta CDR3 region could be sequenced. TCRbeta CDR3 regions were sequenced using the immunoSEQ Assay. Not all clones reach the TCRdb copy of this immuneACCESS table, which keeps in-frame sequences only. Checked studies attribute under half of the gap to unresolved V genes and leave the rest unexplained. This sample comprises around 83,000 clones, 91% of them detected only once. The ten largest clones represent 2% to 2.5% of the sample.

Of note for this clone: Its antigen has not been determined. Just one base apart from a much larger clone, this may be a read error.

Sequences were derived from CD4+ or CD8+ T cells sorted from blood, sampled in a trial of the OX40 agonist ivuxolimab. This clonotype originated in an adult with an advanced solid tumor such as melanoma, head and neck, liver or kidney cancer.

The sequenced DNA is TGTGCCAGCAGCTTGTGGGTGAACGAGCAGTACTTC. Its protein is CASSLWVNEQYF. The rearrangement joined TRBV5-4 to TRBJ2-7; no D gene can be assigned with confidence. The trim is 1 base for V and 5 bases for J, with a gap of 7 bases between the germline ends. The CDR3 has 12 amino acids, counting the end cysteine and phenylalanine. The entry retains the CDR3 DNA only, 36 bases that are in frame from base 1. CDR1 and CDR2, per the germline V gene (reference sequence), are SGHNT and YYREEE. Reference TRBV5-4 and TRBJ2-7 proteins supply the regions before and after the CDR3; the full variable domain is: ETGVTQSPTHLIKTRGQQVTLRCSSQSGHNTVSWYQQALGQGPQFIFQYYREEENGRGNFPPRFSGLQFPNYSSELNVNALELDDSALYLCASSLWVNEQYFGPGTRLTVT.